A selection of T cell receptor beta chains follows, all from one sample in a study of shared clonotypes between healthy human individuals. Produced via immunoSEQ multiplex PCR; TCRdb's table is partial and in-frame only. Among about 2.4 million clones listed, 85% to 95% were seen once. Sequences were obtained from naive CD4+ T cells sorted from blood. These receptor sequences come from a man between 18 and 35 years old in good health. Both conserved end residues are part of each CDR3. A D gene is named only where the DNA matches it firmly. Clone sizes are given selectively: once, few, many, or a class where the clone is expanded.

j_call,d_call,v_call,clone_size,cdr3_aa,cdr3_nt
TRBJ1-1,TRBD1,TRBV2,.,CASSELVGTGGMNTEAFF,TGTGCCAGCAGTGAATTAGTCGGGACAGGGGGCATGAACACTGAAGCTTTCTTT
TRBJ2-3,.,TRBV18,.,CASSPQSGTSTDTQYF,TGTGCCAGCTCACCTCAGAGCGGAACCAGCACAGATACGCAGTATTTT
TRBJ2-5,.,TRBV5-4,once,CASSLAVPAQETQYF,TGTGCCAGCAGCTTGGCCGTCCCGGCTCAAGAGACCCAGTACTTC
TRBJ1-1,TRBD1,TRBV6-5,.,CASSYWTGGNTEAFF,TGTGCCAGCAGTTACTGGACAGGGGGAAACACTGAAGCTTTCTTT
TRBJ1-5,TRBD1,TRBV6-1,.,CASSELTGGLYSNQPQHF,TGTGCCAGCAGTGAACTGACAGGGGGACTATATAGCAATCAGCCCCAGCATTTT
TRBJ2-7,.,TRBV5-1,.,CASSQWPYEQYF,TGCGCCAGCAGCCAATGGCCCTACGAGCAGTACTTC
TRBJ2-3,.,TRBV11-3,.,CASSTLGSTDTQYF,TGTGCCAGCAGCACGCTGGGGAGCACAGATACGCAGTATTTT
TRBJ2-5,.,TRBV2,.,CASSEAGRETQYF,TGTGCCAGCAGTGAAGCCGGCAGAGAGACCCAGTACTTC
TRBJ2-7,.,TRBV7-8,once,CASRPTPGHYEQYF,TGTGCCAGCAGACCTACCCCCGGCCACTACGAGCAGTACTTC
TRBJ2-3,.,TRBV10-3,.,CAIGQPIDTQYF,TGTGCCATCGGGCAGCCCATAGATACGCAGTATTTT
TRBJ2-3,TRBD2,TRBV5-1,.,CASSVMSGGVGDTQYF,TGCGCCAGCAGCGTAATGAGCGGGGGTGTAGGAGATACGCAGTATTTT
TRBJ1-2,TRBD1,TRBV5-1,.,CASSLAGTATSYGYTF,TGCGCCAGCAGCCTAGCCGGGACAGCAACGAGCTATGGCTACACCTTC
TRBJ2-7,TRBD1,TRBV28,once,CASRPAGTGSYEQYF,TGTGCCAGCAGGCCGGCCGGGACAGGGTCCTACGAGCAGTACTTC
TRBJ2-5,.,TRBV5-4,.,CASSLGGYQETQYF,TGTGCCAGCAGCTTGGGGGGGTACCAAGAGACCCAGTACTTC
TRBJ1-3,TRBD1,TRBV19,.,CASRDRLFSGNTIYF,TGTGCCAGCAGGGACAGGTTGTTCTCTGGAAACACCATATATTTT
TRBJ1-6,.,TRBV6-1,once,CASSGGQPSSYNSPLHF,TGTGCCAGCAGTGGCGGACAGCCGAGCTCCTATAATTCACCCCTCCACTTT
TRBJ2-7,.,TRBV11-2,.,CASSPHLDPALYEQYF,TGTGCCAGCAGCCCCCATTTGGATCCCGCTCTCTACGAGCAGTACTTC
TRBJ1-1,.,TRBV18,.,CASSPRQDNTEAFF,TGTGCCAGCTCACCAAGGCAGGATAACACTGAAGCTTTCTTT
TRBJ1-2,.,TRBV5-4,.,CASSLEGFKSYGYTF,TGTGCCAGCAGCTTGGAAGGGTTCAAGTCATATGGCTACACCTTC
TRBJ2-3,.,TRBV5-1,.,CASSLSGLLTDTQYF,TGCGCCAGCAGCCTTTCGGGACTTCTCACAGATACGCAGTATTTT
TRBJ2-7,TRBD1,TRBV10-3,.,CATLTPGQGIYEQYF,TGTGCCACTCTGACTCCGGGACAGGGAATCTACGAGCAGTACTTC
TRBJ1-5,.,TRBV19,once,CASSTDSISSNQPQHF,TGTGCCAGTAGTACCGACAGTATATCGAGCAATCAGCCCCAGCATTTT
TRBJ2-5,TRBD2,TRBV7-2,.,CASSRIAGGVGETQYF,TGTGCCAGCAGCCGCATAGCGGGGGGGGTTGGAGAGACCCAGTACTTC
TRBJ2-7,.,TRBV7-2,.,CASSPGGSGGYF,TGTGCCAGCAGCCCCGGCGGGTCTGGAGGGTACTTC
TRBJ1-6,TRBD1,TRBV19,.,CASSVGQGLGSPLHF,TGTGCCAGTAGTGTCGGACAGGGGTTGGGATCACCCCTCCACTTT
TRBJ2-7,.,TRBV9,.,CASSVEGYPYEQYF,TGTGCCAGCAGCGTAGAAGGGTATCCCTACGAGCAGTACTTC
TRBJ1-1,.,TRBV7-8,.,CASSFGTNTEAFF,TGTGCCAGCAGCTTCGGCACTAACACTGAAGCTTTCTTT
TRBJ2-3,TRBD2,TRBV9,.,CASSPSGGFPSTDTQYF,TGTGCCAGCAGCCCGAGCGGGGGGTTCCCGAGCACAGATACGCAGTATTTT
TRBJ2-7,.,TRBV5-1,.,CASKRDVAYEQYF,TGCGCCAGCAAACGGGACGTAGCCTACGAGCAGTACTTC
TRBJ2-7,.,TRBV9,.,CASSLGGGIGPYEQYF,TGTGCCAGCAGCTTAGGGGGAGGGATAGGACCCTACGAGCAGTACTTC
TRBJ1-2,TRBD1,TRBV18,.,CASSPVPGQGSAGYTF,TGTGCCAGCTCACCCGTCCCGGGACAGGGTTCGGCAGGCTACACCTTC
TRBJ2-1,.,TRBV29-1,.,CSAQVGGNEQFF,TGCAGCGCCCAGGTAGGGGGAAATGAGCAGTTCTTC
TRBJ1-5,.,TRBV30,few,CAWNLEFNQPQHF,TGTGCCTGGAATTTAGAGTTCAATCAGCCCCAGCATTTT
TRBJ2-7,.,TRBV6-5,.,CASSYLGVIGTEQYF,TGTGCCAGCAGTTATCTTGGGGTGATAGGGACCGAGCAGTACTTC
TRBJ2-3,.,TRBV30,.,CAWSQPREGSTDTQYF,TGTGCCTGGAGCCAACCCCGAGAGGGGAGCACAGATACGCAGTATTTT
TRBJ1-2,.,TRBV10-3,.,CAISESYRRGGYTF,TGTGCCATCAGTGAGTCTTACAGACGTGGTGGCTACACCTTC
TRBJ2-1,.,TRBV9,.,CASSGGGSSYNEQFF,TGTGCCAGCAGTGGGGGTGGTTCCTCCTACAATGAGCAGTTCTTC
TRBJ1-5,TRBD1,TRBV6-5,.,CASSPTGNQPQHF,TGTGCCAGCAGTCCGACAGGGAATCAGCCCCAGCATTTT
TRBJ1-2,.,TRBV19,once,CASSPDRLNYGYTF,TGTGCCAGTAGCCCGGACAGATTGAACTATGGCTACACCTTC
TRBJ2-5,.,TRBV6-5,.,CASRAGMGETQYF,TGTGCCAGCAGGGCCGGGATGGGGGAGACCCAGTACTTC
TRBJ2-6,.,TRBV10-3,.,CAIATGFGNSGANVLTF,TGTGCCATCGCAACAGGGTTTGGTAATTCTGGGGCCAACGTCCTGACTTTC
TRBJ2-7,TRBD1,TRBV6-6,.,CASSRQGSYEQYF,TGTGCCAGCAGCCGACAGGGCTCCTACGAGCAGTACTTC
TRBJ2-5,.,TRBV6-1,once,CASSASLGEQYF,TGTGCCAGCAGTGCCTCCCTTGGGGAGCAGTACTTC
TRBJ1-5,TRBD1,TRBV10-2,few,CASSEGTGYQPQHF,TGCGCCAGCAGTGAAGGGACAGGATATCAGCCCCAGCATTTT
TRBJ2-7,.,TRBV5-1,.,CASSLGLASDEQYF,TGCGCCAGCAGCTTGGGATTGGCTTCCGACGAGCAGTACTTC